These T cell receptor beta chains were read from a single sample in a study of OX40 agonist ivuxolimab in advanced cancers. Profiling relied on immunoSEQ multiplex PCR, and the TCRdb table lists in-frame clones only, not all of them. Here the sample spans approximately 70,000 clones, roughly 84% being singletons. This material consisted of CD4+ or CD8+ T cells sorted from blood, taken in a trial of the OX40 agonist ivuxolimab. The receptors derive from an adult with an advanced solid tumor such as melanoma, head and neck, liver or kidney cancer. Each CDR3 is given with its conserved first and last residue. Fields, in order: D gene, V gene, J gene, CDR3 DNA, CDR3 protein. A D gene is named only where the DNA matches it firmly.

NA,TRBV7-3,TRBJ2-2,TGTGCCAGCAGCTTATACGGCCAGAACACCGGGGAGCTGTTTTTT,CASSLYGQNTGELFF
TRBD1,TRBV7-9,TRBJ1-2,TGTGCCAGCAGCTTCCAGGGGGCGCAGGGCTACACCTTC,CASSFQGAQGYTF
NA,TRBV6-6,TRBJ1-5,TGTGCCAGCACCGGTGCTTACAATCAGCCCCAGCATTTT,CASTGAYNQPQHF
NA,TRBV28,TRBJ1-2,TGTGCCAGCAGTTTCGGGTCAGGCCGAGCTAACTATGGCTACACCTTC,CASSFGSGRANYGYTF
NA,TRBV9,TRBJ2-3,TGTGCCAGCAGCGTATTTGGACGGACGAATACAGATACGCAGTATTTT,CASSVFGRTNTDTQYF
NA,TRBV11-2,TRBJ2-1,TGTGCCAGCAGCTTAACCAGAGACAATGAGCAGTTCTTC,CASSLTRDNEQFF
NA,TRBV6-6,TRBJ2-5,TGTGCCAGCAGTCCCGGGACGATCGAGACCCAGTACTTC,CASSPGTIETQYF
NA,TRBV19,TRBJ2-3,TGTGCCAGTAGTATGGGCAGGCCTAGCACAGATACGCAGTATTTT,CASSMGRPSTDTQYF
TRBD1,TRBV10-3,TRBJ1-1,TGTGCCATCAGTGCGGCAGGGGGCATAACTGAAGCTTTCTTT,CAISAAGGITEAFF
NA,TRBV7-9,TRBJ2-5,TGTGCCAGCAGCTTTGAGGGGGAGACCCAGTACTTC,CASSFEGETQYF